This TCR beta chain is from a study of memory CD4+ T cells and cytomegalovirus serostatus. Overall study findings and caveats: Each of approximately 73 CMV-associated TCRbeta sequences occurred in one to five individuals.

V was clipped by 3 bases and J by 6 bases; unmatched bases: 4. Germline values: CDR1 LNHDA, CDR2 SQIVND (reference sequence). This CDR3 comprises 15 residues. The sort gate was single viable CD3+CD4+CD8-CD45RO+ cells for memory CD4+ T cells. Of note for this clone: The antigen is not known.

Profiled with immunoSEQ multiplex PCR; TCRdb holds only in-frame clones, not every one. The sample holds under 55,000 clones, around four fifths seen once. The clonotype originates from an adult in good health and CMV-seropositive. The V gene is TRBV19, the J gene TRBJ2-7; TRBD2 matches at 14 bases. Sequences were obtained from memory CD4+ T cells from blood. The CDR3 region is CASSIPGLAGVEQYF. For the CDR3, the DNA is TGTGCCAGTAGTATTCCGGGACTAGCGGGAGTCGAGCAGTACTTC.